This T cell receptor (beta chain) comes out of a study of T cell responses to AZD1222 COVID-19 vaccine. TCRdb's table, derived via immunoSEQ multiplex PCR, lists solely in-frame clones and lacks some. The repertoire holds 65,000 to 80,000 clones, with around 87% as singletons. A remark on this clone: Its antigen is undetermined.

Trimming left V 7 bases short and J 4 bases short, with 15 bases between. The CDR3 is made up of 13 amino acids. Germline-derived CDR1 and CDR2 are SQVTM and ANQGSEA. Findings and caveats of the study: Donors were chiefly white British, with a greater number of females, and clonal diversity was perhaps underestimated. Targets within unmutated variant regions were reportedly found for nearly half of spike-specific TCRs.

This clonotype was obtained from an adult in good health. V usage is TRBV29-1 and J usage is TRBJ2-3; D perhaps matches TRBD2 (6 bases). The sequencing here drew on peripheral blood, taken on day 0 of AZD1222 vaccination. The CDR3 protein is CSAAGRSADTQYF. CDR3 DNA: TGCAGCGCAGCGGGCCGTAGCGCAGATACGCAGTATTTT.